This entry features one TCR beta chain sequence. The source of the sample is a study of blood T cell repertoires in COVID-19. As for the study in general: Samples taken during acute and convalescent COVID-19 were collected in the United States, Italy and Spain. PBMCs, B-cell-depleted T cells, or T cells provided the cDNA or gDNA that made up the material.

Clones were sequenced by immunoSEQ multiplex PCR, and TCRdb holds only the in-frame ones, with some missing. The sample consists of about 170,000 clones, approximately 90% of them appearing once. Germline V lookup: CDR1 LNHDA, CDR2 SQIVND (reference sequence). The V end lost 3 bases, the J end lost 2 bases, and 11 bases lay between the germline ends. The CDR3 contains 14 residues. Sequenced input: peripheral blood. V and J are TRBV19 and TRBJ2-7, with D uncertain. The sequence derives from a man between 18 and 35 years old with COVID-19, enrolled during active disease. CDR3 coding DNA: TGTGCCAGTAGTATCCGACACCCAGCCTACGAGCAGTACTTC. Amino acid sequence: CASSIRHPAYEQYF.